This T cell receptor beta chain was retrieved from a study of post-analysis software for immune sequencing data. Whole-study findings and limits: With F measure, samples from one preparation batch clustered together strongly. People with multiple sclerosis had a significantly lower normalized Chao1 diversity than controls did.

Researchers reported that TCR beta cDNA libraries carried unique molecular identifiers. Roughly 0.5 million cDNA molecules were obtained from approximately 0.91 to 9.4 million T cells. TCRdb re-analysed the PCR reads in MiXCR, keeping a single row per CDR3 protein. The sample contains about 400,000 distinct CDR3 sequences, roughly 35% of which appear only once. With regard to this clonotype: Its antigen is not known.

The origin of this receptor is a girl aged 5 to 17 with multiple sclerosis. Source material: blood.

The CDR3 DNA reads TGTGCCAGCAGTTCCGCCGGAGCGGGGGAAACCAATGAGCAGTTCTTC. Amino acid sequence: CASSSAGAGETNEQFF. The V call is TRBV6-5, the J call TRBJ2-1, with TRBD2 matching over 8 bases. V gave up 4 bases and J gave up 6 bases; unmatched junction bases: 11. This CDR3 is 16 amino acids long. Germline V gives CDR1 MNHEY, CDR2 SVGAGI.